This paragraph covers one T cell receptor (beta chain) sequence. This clonotype was counted between two and nine times. The clone's antigen remains unknown. No per-base quality is available; no much larger clone lies one base away. This record comes from a study of T-cell reconstitution after alpha-beta-depleted transplantation in children (dated by TCRdb to 2016 to 2017). At the level of the whole study: Using TCR repertoire profiling, the study followed T-cell immune reconstitution in a quantitative way in children after TCRalphabeta/CD19-depleted allogeneic hematopoietic cell transplantation.

For CDR1 and CDR2, the germline V gene (reference sequence) lists SEHNR and FQNEAQ. From V the trimming removes 5 bases and from J it removes 3 bases, while the gene matches leave 4 bases of the junction unaccounted for. The CDR3 starts with the cysteine, ends with the phenylalanine, and has 14 residues. The retained sequence is limited to the CDR3, 42 bases, with the frame set at the first base. Libraries came from PCR. Instrument used: Illumina HiSeq 2500. TCR libraries were prepared with molecular barcoding, using unique molecular identifiers to normalize TCRbeta repertoire quantification. TCRdb reworked the public reads: Q25 trimming with fastp, MiXCR clone assembly, productive beta chains retained. Rows matching on CDR3 protein sequence are summarized as one entry with the most common DNA and genes. The sample yields about 610,000 distinct CDR3 sequences; over 9.5% were counted once. The ten largest clones represent less than 5% of the sample.

The TCR originated in a human donor who donated a stem cell graft to a child with acute myeloid leukemia. The material was PBMCs from the stem cell graft donor, obtained from the stem cell graft. Recombination connected TRBV7-9 to TRBJ2-7, with 10 junctional bases fitting TRBD1. The nucleotides read TGTGCCAGCAGCCGGACAGGGGGGGTCTACGAGCAGTACTTC. Its protein is CASSRTGGVYEQYF.